The 2 T cell receptor beta chains below all came from one sample that was sequenced in a study of graft-versus-host responses after intestinal transplantation. Antigens of these TCRs are unknown. Produced via immunoSEQ multiplex PCR; TCRdb's table is partial and in-frame only. Here the sample spans about 92,000 clones, about nine tenths being singletons. The input for sequencing was unstimulated CD8+ T cells sorted from spleen or lymph node cells, taken before intestinal transplant. The receptor set was obtained from a human donor who received an intestinal transplant.

The chain recombines TRBV4-1 with TRBJ2-5; unclear D gene. CDR3 length: 13 amino acids. CDR1 MGHRA and CDR2 YSYEKL come from the germline V gene. Trimming took off 0 bases at V and 5 bases at J, with 7 bases between the two ends. This CDR3 reads CASSQDWAETQYF. The CDR3 DNA sequence: TGCGCCAGCAGCCAAGACTGGGCGGAGACCCAGTACTTC.

The CDR3 here is CASSSPGQGAYEQYF. The CDR3 DNA is TGTGCCAGCAGCTCCCCGGGACAGGGGGCCTACGAGCAGTACTTC. This sequence joins TRBV13 and TRBJ2-7; 11 bases fit TRBD1. Unmatched junction bases numbered 4, after V lost 4 bases and J lost 2 bases. The length of the CDR3 is 15 residues. Germline CDR1 reads PRHDT; CDR2 reads FYEKMQ (reference sequence).